This TCR beta chain came from a study of vaccination and CD4 T cells after COVID-19. The wider study: Post-COVID samples were collected a median around 100 days following diagnosis, spanning 35 to 161.

Treatment indicated: approximately 9-day PBMC culture with coronavirus spike peptide pools or control peptides (ViraFEST assay). Some 2 million PBMCs were grown per well alongside about 10 IU/ml IL-2 and 7.5 to 10 ug/ml peptide pools. Study results and caveats: Vaccine-specific clones numbering 304 of 307 showed spike mono-reactivity in convalescent patients.

For this clonotype: Its antigen is undetermined.

Sequenced with the Oncomine TCR Beta short-read assay was DNA taken from cultured CD4+ T cells. Cultured CD4+ T cells yielded the extracted genomic DNA. TCRdb used MiXCR to reprocess the PCR reads, holding one entry per CDR3 protein. Altogether about 7,400 distinct CDR3 sequences are present, around 79% being singletons, with the ten largest covering around 17%. This receptor was taken from a human donor who had recovered from COVID-19. The sample was CD4+ T cells from blood, cultured in vitro.

CDR3 DNA: TGTGCCAGCAGTCAACTGGGGACAGCCCACTACGAGCAGTACTTC. Its protein product is CASSQLGTAHYEQYF. The chain recombines TRBV6-1 with TRBJ2-7, with 7 bases lining up with TRBD1. This CDR3 has 15 amino acids. Per germline, CDR1 MNHNS and CDR2 SASEGT. With V trimmed by 5 bases and J by 3 bases, 10 bases remained unmatched.